In its sample, the clone carrying this TCR beta chain was seen a few times. The data originate from a study of T-cell reconstitution after alpha-beta-depleted transplantation in children. V was shortened by 7 bases and J by 2 bases, with 15 bases between the two germline ends. The CDR3 sequence is 15 residues long. Unique molecular identifiers were used to barcode this TCRbeta library. TCRdb processed the PCR reads anew with MiXCR; each CDR3 protein has one entry. The data show a few hundred thousand distinct CDR3 sequences, with roughly 22% seen just once and 3.8% held by the top ten. The V call is TRBV12-3 or TRBV12-4, the J call TRBJ2-1; maybe TRBD2 (5 bases). Sequenced here: PBMCs from the stem cell graft donor, sampled from the stem cell graft. The TCR was taken from a human donor who donated a stem cell graft to a child with acute myeloid leukemia. In DNA form, the CDR3 reads TGTGCCAGCATTGGGAGTCTTCGAGCCTACAATGAGCAGTTCTTC. Protein: CASIGSLRAYNEQFF.